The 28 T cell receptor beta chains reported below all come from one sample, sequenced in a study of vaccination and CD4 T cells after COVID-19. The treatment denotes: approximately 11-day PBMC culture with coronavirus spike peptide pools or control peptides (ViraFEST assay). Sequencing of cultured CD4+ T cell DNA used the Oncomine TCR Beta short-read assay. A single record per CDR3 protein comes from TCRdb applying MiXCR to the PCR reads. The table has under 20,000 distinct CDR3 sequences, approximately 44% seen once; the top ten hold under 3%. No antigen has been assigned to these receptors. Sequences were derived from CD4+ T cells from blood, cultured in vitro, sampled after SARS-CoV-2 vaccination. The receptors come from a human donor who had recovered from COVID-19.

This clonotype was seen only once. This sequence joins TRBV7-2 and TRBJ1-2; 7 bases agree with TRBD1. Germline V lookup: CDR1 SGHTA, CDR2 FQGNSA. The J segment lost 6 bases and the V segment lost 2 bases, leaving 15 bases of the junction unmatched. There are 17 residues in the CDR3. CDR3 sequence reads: CASSLLLAGGPLNGYTF. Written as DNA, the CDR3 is TGTGCCAGCAGCTTACTTTTGGCAGGGGGTCCTTTAAATGGCTACACCTTC. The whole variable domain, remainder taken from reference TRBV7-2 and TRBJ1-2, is GAGVSQSPSNKVTEKGKDVELRCDPISGHTALYWYRQSLGQGLEFLIYFQGNSAPDKSGLPSDRFSAERTGGSVSTLTIQRTQQEDSAVYLCASSLLLAGGPLNGYTFGSGTRLTVV.

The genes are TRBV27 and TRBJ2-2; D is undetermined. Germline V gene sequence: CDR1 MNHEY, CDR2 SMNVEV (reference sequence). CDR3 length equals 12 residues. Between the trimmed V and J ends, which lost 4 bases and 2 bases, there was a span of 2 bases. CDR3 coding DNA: TGTGCCAGCAGTTACAACACCGGGGAGCTGTTTTTT. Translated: CASSYNTGELFF.

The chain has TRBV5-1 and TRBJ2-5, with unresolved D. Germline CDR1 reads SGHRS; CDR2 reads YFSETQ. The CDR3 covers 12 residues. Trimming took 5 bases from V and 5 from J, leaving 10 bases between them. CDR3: CASRVGQETQYF. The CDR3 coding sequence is TGCGCCAGCAGGGTTGGTCAGGAGACCCAGTACTTC.

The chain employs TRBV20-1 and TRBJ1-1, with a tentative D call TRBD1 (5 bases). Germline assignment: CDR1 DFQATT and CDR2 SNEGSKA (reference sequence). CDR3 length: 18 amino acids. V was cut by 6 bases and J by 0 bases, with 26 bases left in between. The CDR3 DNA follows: TGCAGTGCCCATAAACTCTGGGGCTCCCGTTTAATGAACACTGAAGCTTTCTTT. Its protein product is CSAHKLWGSRLMNTEAFF.

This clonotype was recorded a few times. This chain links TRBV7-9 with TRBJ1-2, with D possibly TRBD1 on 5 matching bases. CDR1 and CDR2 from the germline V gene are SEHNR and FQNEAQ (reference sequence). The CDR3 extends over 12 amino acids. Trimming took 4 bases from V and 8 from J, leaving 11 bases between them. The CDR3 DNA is TGTGCCAGCAGCTCGGGACGATTAGGCTACACCTTC. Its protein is CASSSGRLGYTF.

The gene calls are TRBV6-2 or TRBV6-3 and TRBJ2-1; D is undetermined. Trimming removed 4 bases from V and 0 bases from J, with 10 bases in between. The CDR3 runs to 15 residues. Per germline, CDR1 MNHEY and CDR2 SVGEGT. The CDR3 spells CASSFPLSSYNEQFF. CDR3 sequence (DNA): TGTGCCAGCAGTTTCCCCTTGAGCTCCTACAATGAGCAGTTCTTC.

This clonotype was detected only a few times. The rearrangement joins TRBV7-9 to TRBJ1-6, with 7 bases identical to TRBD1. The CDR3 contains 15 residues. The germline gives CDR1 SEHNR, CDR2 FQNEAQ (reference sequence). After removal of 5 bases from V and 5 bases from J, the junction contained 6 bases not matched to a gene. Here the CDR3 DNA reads TGTGCCAGCAGCCCTAGGACAGGAGATAATTCACCCCTCCACTTT. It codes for CASSPRTGDNSPLHF.

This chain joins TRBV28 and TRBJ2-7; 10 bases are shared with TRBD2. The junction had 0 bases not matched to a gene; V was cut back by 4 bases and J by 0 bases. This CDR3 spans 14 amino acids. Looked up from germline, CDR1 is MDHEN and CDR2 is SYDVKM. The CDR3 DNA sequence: TGTGCCAGCAGTTCTAGCGGGAGCTCCTACGAGCAGTACTTC. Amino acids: CASSSSGSSYEQYF. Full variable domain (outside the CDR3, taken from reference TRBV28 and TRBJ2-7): DVKVTQSSRYLVKRTGEKVFLECVQDMDHENMFWYRQDPGLGLRLIYFSYDVKMKEKGDIPEGYSVSREKKERFSLILESASTNQTSMYLCASSSSGSSYEQYFGPGTRLTVT.

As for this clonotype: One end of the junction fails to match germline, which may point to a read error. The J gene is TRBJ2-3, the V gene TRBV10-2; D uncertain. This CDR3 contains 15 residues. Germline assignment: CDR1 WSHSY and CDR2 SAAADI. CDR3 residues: CASSAGQSNTDTQYF. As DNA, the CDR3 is TGCGCCAGCAGTGCTGGGCAGAGCAACACAGATACACAGTATTTT.

CDR3 residues: CASSIVAGTGNQPQHF. CDR3 in DNA: TGTGCCAGTAGTATAGTGGCAGGGACGGGCAATCAGCCCCAGCATTTT. This chain links TRBV19 with TRBJ1-5; D might be TRBD1 (5 bases). There are 16 residues in the CDR3. From germline, CDR1 is LNHDA and CDR2 SQIVND (reference sequence). The V end lost 1 base, the J end lost 2 bases, and 12 bases lay between the germline ends.

CDR3 sequence: CARGGTGGDSYNSPLHF. The CDR3 nucleotides are TGTGCCCGAGGGGGAACAGGGGGGGACTCCTATAATTCACCCCTCCACTTT. The chain has TRBV7-3 and TRBJ1-6, with 8 bases aligning to TRBD1. This CDR3 comprises 17 residues. Germline V lookup: CDR1 SGHTA, CDR2 FQGTGA. V trimming: 11 bases; J trimming: 0 bases; junction bases outside the gene matches: 12.

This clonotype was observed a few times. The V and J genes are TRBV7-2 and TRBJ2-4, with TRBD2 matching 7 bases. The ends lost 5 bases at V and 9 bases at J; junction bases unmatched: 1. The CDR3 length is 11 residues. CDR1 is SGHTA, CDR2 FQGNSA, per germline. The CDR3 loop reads CASSGGGIQYF. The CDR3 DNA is TGTGCCAGCAGCGGGGGGGGCATTCAGTACTTC.

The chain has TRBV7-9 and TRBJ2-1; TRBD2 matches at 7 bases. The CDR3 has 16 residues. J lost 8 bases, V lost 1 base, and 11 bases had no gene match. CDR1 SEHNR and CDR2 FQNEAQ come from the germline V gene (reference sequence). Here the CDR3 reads CASSLVGSGMSDEQFF. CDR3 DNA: TGTGCCAGCAGCTTAGTCGGGAGCGGGATGAGTGATGAGCAGTTCTTC. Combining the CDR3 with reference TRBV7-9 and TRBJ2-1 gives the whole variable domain DTGVSQNPRHKITKRGQNVTFRCDPISEHNRLYWYRQTLGQGPEFLTYFQNEAQLEKSRLLSDRFSAERPKGSFSTLEIQRTEQGDSAMYLCASSLVGSGMSDEQFFGPGTRLTVL.

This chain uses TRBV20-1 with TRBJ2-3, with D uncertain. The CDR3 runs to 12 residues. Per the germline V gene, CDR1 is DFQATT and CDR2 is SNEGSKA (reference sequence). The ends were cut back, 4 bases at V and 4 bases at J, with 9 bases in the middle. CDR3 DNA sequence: TGCAGTGCTACCCACATGGCAGATACGCAGTATTTT. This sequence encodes CSATHMADTQYF.

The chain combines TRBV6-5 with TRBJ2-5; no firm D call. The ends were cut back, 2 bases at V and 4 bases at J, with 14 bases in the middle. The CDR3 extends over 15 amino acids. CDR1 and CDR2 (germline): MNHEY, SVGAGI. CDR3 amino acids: CASSYTSVPGETQYF. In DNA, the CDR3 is TGTGCCAGCAGTTACACATCCGTCCCGGGAGAGACCCAGTACTTC.

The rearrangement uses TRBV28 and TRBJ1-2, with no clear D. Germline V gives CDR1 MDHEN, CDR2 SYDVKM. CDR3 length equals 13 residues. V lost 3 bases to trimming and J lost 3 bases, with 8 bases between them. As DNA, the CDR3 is TGTGCCAGCAGTTTTTCCCTCGACTATGGCTACACCTTC. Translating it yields CASSFSLDYGYTF.

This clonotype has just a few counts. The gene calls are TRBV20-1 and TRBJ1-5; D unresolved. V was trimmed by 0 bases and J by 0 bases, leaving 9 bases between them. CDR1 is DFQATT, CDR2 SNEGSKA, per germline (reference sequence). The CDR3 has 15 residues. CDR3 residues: CSARDRGNSNQPQHF. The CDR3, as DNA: TGCAGTGCTAGAGATCGAGGAAATAGCAATCAGCCCCAGCATTTT.

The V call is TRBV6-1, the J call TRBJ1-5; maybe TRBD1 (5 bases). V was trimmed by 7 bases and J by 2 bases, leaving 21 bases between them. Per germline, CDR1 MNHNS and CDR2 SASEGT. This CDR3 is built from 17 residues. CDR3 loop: CASNRDGGRLGNQPQHF. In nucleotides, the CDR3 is TGTGCCAGCAACCGGGACGGAGGGCGATTGGGCAATCAGCCCCAGCATTTT.

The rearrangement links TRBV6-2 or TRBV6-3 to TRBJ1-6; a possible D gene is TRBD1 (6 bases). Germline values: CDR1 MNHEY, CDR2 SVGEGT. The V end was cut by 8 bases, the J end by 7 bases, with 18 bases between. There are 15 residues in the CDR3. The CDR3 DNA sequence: TGTGCCAGCTCCCAGGGGAGTCGTGAAAATTCACCCCTCCACTTT. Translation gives CASSQGSRENSPLHF.

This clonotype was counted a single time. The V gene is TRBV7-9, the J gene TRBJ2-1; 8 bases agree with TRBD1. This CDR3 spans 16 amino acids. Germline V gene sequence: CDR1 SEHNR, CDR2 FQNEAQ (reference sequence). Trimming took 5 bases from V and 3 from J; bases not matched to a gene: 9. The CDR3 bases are TGTGCCAGCAGCCCGGGGGTGACAGGGGTCTACAATGAGCAGTTCTTC. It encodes CASSPGVTGVYNEQFF.

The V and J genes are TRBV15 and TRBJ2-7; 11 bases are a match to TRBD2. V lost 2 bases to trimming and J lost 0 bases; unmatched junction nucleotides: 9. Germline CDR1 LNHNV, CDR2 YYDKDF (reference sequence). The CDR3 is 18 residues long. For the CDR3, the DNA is TGTGCCACCAGCAGATCGCGTCTTGGACTAGCGGGCTCCTACGAGCAGTACTTC. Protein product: CATSRSRLGLAGSYEQYF.

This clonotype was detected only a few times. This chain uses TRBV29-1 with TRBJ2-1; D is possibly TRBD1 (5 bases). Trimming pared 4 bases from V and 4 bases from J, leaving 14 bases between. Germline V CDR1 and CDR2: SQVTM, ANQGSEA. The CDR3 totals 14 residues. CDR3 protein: CSVVAGRSYNEQFF. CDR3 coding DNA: TGCAGCGTTGTGGCAGGGCGTTCATACAATGAGCAGTTCTTC.

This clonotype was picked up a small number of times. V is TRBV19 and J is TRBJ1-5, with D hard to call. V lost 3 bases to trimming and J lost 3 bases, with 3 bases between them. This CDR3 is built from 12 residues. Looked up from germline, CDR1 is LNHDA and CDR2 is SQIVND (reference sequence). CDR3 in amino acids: CASSITNQPQHF. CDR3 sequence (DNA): TGTGCCAGTAGTATTACCAATCAGCCCCAGCATTTT.

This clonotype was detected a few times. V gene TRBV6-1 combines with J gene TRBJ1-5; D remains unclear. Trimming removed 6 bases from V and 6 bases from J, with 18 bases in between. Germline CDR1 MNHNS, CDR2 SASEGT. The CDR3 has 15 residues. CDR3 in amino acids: CASRKDLYDGQPQHF. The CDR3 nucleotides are TGTGCCAGCAGGAAGGACCTCTACGACGGTCAGCCCCAGCATTTT.

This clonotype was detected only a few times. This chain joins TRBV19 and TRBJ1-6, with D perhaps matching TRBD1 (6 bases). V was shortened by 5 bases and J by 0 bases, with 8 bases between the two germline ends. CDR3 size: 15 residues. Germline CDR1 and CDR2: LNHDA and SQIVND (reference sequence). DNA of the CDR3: TGTGCCAGTAGTCCGGACAGCTCCTATAATTCACCCCTCCACTTT. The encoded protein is CASSPDSSYNSPLHF.

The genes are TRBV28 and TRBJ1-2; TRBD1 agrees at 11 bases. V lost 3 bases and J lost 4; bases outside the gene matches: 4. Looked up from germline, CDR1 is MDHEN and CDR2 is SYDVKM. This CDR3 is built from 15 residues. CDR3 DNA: TGTGCCAGCAGTTTTGGGGACAGGGGGACCTATGGCTACACCTTC. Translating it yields CASSFGDRGTYGYTF.

CDR3 DNA sequence: TGTGCCAGCAGCGTCCGTCCAGAGACCCAGTACTTC. This sequence encodes CASSVRPETQYF. The chain joins TRBV7-2 to TRBJ2-5; D gene ambiguous. Germline assignment: CDR1 SGHTA and CDR2 FQGNSA. The CDR3 has 12 amino acids. V was shortened by 5 bases and J by 4 bases, with 8 bases between the two germline ends.

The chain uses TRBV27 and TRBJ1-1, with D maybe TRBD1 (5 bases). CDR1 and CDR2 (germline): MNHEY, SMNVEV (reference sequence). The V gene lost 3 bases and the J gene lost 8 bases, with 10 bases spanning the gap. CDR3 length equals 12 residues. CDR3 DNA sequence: TGTGCCAGCAGTTTTTACGGGGGGGAAGCTTTCTTT. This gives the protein CASSFYGGEAFF.